Listed here are 29 T cell receptor beta chains from one sample, sequenced in a study of blood T cell repertoires in COVID-19 (TCRdb year 2020). To prepare the library, the immunoSEQ multiplex PCR assay was applied. Entries here come from immuneACCESS through TCRdb and include only in-frame sequences with V and J called. Some clones fail to appear in such tables; in the studies checked, an unresolved V gene covers under half of the shortfall, and the cause of the remainder is unknown. This sample has approximately 260,000 clones in its table, and nearly 85% of those were observed once. The ten largest make up approximately 9% of the sample. The specimen was peripheral blood. These receptors were collected from a human donor in a cohort sampled during active COVID-19.

This clone was seen a handful of times. CDR3 nucleotides: TGTGCCAGTAGTTCGCTAGCTACAGATACGCAGTATTTT. It translates to CASSSLATDTQYF. The chain employs TRBV19 and TRBJ2-3, with a weak D call TRBD2 (5 bases). The germline V and J ends were trimmed by 5 bases and 3 bases, with 9 bases remaining between them. Germline lookup yields CDR1 LNHDA and CDR2 SQIVND (reference sequence). The CDR3 sequence is 13 residues long.

The chain joins TRBV19 to TRBJ1-1; possible D gene TRBD1, 6 bases. Germline V gene data show CDR1 as LNHDA and CDR2 as SQIVND (reference sequence). Trimming removed 5 bases at V and 5 bases at J, with 15 bases between. This CDR3 comprises 14 residues. CDR3 DNA: TGTGCCAGTAGTTTTGCCTCCAGGGGTACTGAAGCTTTCTTT. Protein: CASSFASRGTEAFF.

This clone was counted only a few times. The chain recombines TRBV20-1 with TRBJ2-7; D remains ambiguous. This CDR3 is 11 amino acids long. V was trimmed by 3 bases and J by 6 bases, leaving 9 bases between them. Germline lookup yields CDR1 DFQATT and CDR2 SNEGSKA (reference sequence). CDR3 in DNA: TGCAGTGCTAGTATCAGGCGCGAGCAGTACTTC. Its translation is CSASIRREQYF.

The V call is TRBV19, the J call TRBJ1-1; TRBD1 matches 8 bases. This CDR3 is 14 amino acids long. Losses at the gene ends were 5 bases for V and 6 bases for J; bases not matched to a gene: 8. The germline V gene encodes CDR1 LNHDA and CDR2 SQIVND (reference sequence). The CDR3 protein is CASSPGGRVAEAFF. In nucleotides, the CDR3 is TGTGCCAGTAGTCCAGGGGGCAGGGTGGCTGAAGCTTTCTTT.

This chain joins TRBV18 and TRBJ2-5; 13 positions match TRBD2. Per germline, CDR1 KGHSH and CDR2 LQKENI. Trimming at V came to 3 bases and at J to 9 bases, leaving 13 bases not matched to a gene. The CDR3 spans 17 residues. Written as DNA, the CDR3 is TGTGCCAGCTCACCGACTAAGACTAGCGGGGGGCCTGGGGCCCAGTACTTC. It is translated as CASSPTKTSGGPGAQYF. The full variable domain, in which reference TRBV18 and TRBJ2-5 provide the parts outside the CDR3, is NAGVMQNPRHLVRRRGQEARLRCSPMKGHSHVYWYRQLPEEGLKFMVYLQKENIIDESGMPKERFSAEFPKEGPSILRIQQVVRGDSAAYFCASSPTKTSGGPGAQYFGPGTRLLVL.

The chain links TRBV11-2 to TRBJ2-7, with 8 bases fitting TRBD1. With 5 bases clipped from V and 3 bases from J, the junction kept 15 bases outside the gene matches. Germline CDR1 reads SGHAT; CDR2 reads FQNNGV. The CDR3 is 17 residues long. The DNA of the CDR3 is TGTGCCAGCAGCCGAAACACAGGGACAGGTCTGAACTACGAGCAGTACTTC. Translating it yields CASSRNTGTGLNYEQYF.

The gene calls are TRBV10-1 and TRBJ1-2, with TRBD1 matching 9 bases. J was trimmed by 4 bases and V by 8 bases; bases with no gene match: 2. Per germline, CDR1 WNHNN and CDR2 SYGVQD (reference sequence). The CDR3 is made up of 12 amino acids. CDR3 sequence: CASGQGSYGYTF. The CDR3, as DNA: TGCGCCAGCGGACAGGGGAGCTATGGCTACACCTTC.

The rearrangement joins TRBV24-1 to TRBJ2-2, with 8 bases matching TRBD2. Germline CDR1 KGHDR, CDR2 SFDVKD. With V trimmed by 5 bases and J by 5 bases, 3 bases remained unmatched. This CDR3 contains 14 residues. The CDR3 bases are TGTGCCACCAGTGCGGCGGGAGGAACCGGGGAGCTGTTTTTT. Protein product: CATSAAGGTGELFF.

V usage is TRBV25-1 and J usage is TRBJ2-5; 10 bases are a match to TRBD2. Germline trimming cut 7 bases from V and 5 bases from J; bases unmatched to any gene: 7. CDR1 and CDR2 (germline): MGHDK, SYGVNS. The CDR3 is 14 amino acids. The CDR3 region is CASTRSGGAETQYF. CDR3 nucleotides: TGTGCCAGCACCAGGAGCGGGGGGGCCGAGACCCAGTACTTC. The entire variable domain, with the rest obtained from reference TRBV25-1 and TRBJ2-5, is as follows: EADIYQTPRYLVIGTGKKITLECSQTMGHDKMYWYQQDPGMELHLIHYSYGVNSTEKGDLSSESTVSRIRTEHFPLTLESARPSHTSQYLCASTRSGGAETQYFGPGTRLLVL.

The chain uses TRBV7-6 and TRBJ2-7; 7 bases map to TRBD1. CDR1 and CDR2 from the germline V gene are SGHVS and FNYEAQ. Trimming removed 1 base from V and 4 bases from J; junction bases left unmatched: 7. The CDR3 has 15 residues. The CDR3 here is CASSLERGPPYEQYF. DNA for the CDR3: TGTGCCAGCAGCTTAGAGAGGGGGCCCCCATACGAGCAGTACTTC. Complete variable domain (other parts from reference TRBV7-6 and TRBJ2-7): GAGVSQSPRYKVTKRGQDVALRCDPISGHVSLYWYRQALGQGPEFLTYFNYEAQQDKSGLPNDRFSAERPEGSISTLTIQRTEQRDSAMYRCASSLERGPPYEQYFGPGTRLTVT.

The chain is built from TRBV6-2 or TRBV6-3 and TRBJ2-5, with a weak D call TRBD1 (6 bases). V lost 3 bases and J lost 5, with 13 bases in between. In germline, CDR1 is MNHEY, CDR2 SVGEGT. This CDR3 is built from 14 residues. Written as DNA, the CDR3 is TGTGCCAGCAGTTATCCCGGACAGTTGGAGACCCAGTACTTC. Its translation: CASSYPGQLETQYF.

The rearrangement links TRBV5-1 to TRBJ2-5; 7 bases agree with TRBD1. CDR1 is SGHRS and CDR2 is YFSETQ in the germline V gene. J was trimmed by 5 bases and V by 4 bases; bases with no gene match: 11. The CDR3 spans 15 residues. The CDR3 nucleotides read TGCGCCAGCAGCACCGGGACAGATCCAGGGGAGACCCAGTACTTC. Translating it yields CASSTGTDPGETQYF.

This rearrangement joins TRBV7-2 to TRBJ2-7, with a weak D call TRBD1 (6 bases). The V gene lost 2 bases and the J gene lost 5 bases, with 16 bases spanning the gap. Germline CDR1 SGHTA, CDR2 FQGNSA. The CDR3 totals 15 residues. The CDR3 coding sequence is TGTGCCAGCAGCTTATCGGGCAGGGGATTCGACGAGCAGTACTTC. It specifies CASSLSGRGFDEQYF.

The chain uses TRBV5-8 and TRBJ2-2, with a weak D call TRBD1 (5 bases). Germline-derived CDR1 and CDR2 are SGHTS and YDEGEE. CDR3 size: 15 residues. Trimming took off 2 bases at V and 1 base at J, with 9 bases between the two ends. In DNA, the CDR3 is TGTGCCAGCAGCTTTCAGGGCGGGAACACCGGGGAGCTGTTTTTT. This translates into CASSFQGGNTGELFF.

This clone has more than one count but fewer than ten. V usage is TRBV5-1 and J usage is TRBJ2-7, with 7 bases identical to TRBD1. V was clipped by 0 bases and J by 3 bases; unmatched bases: 3. CDR1 and CDR2 (germline): SGHRS, YFSETQ. This CDR3 is 14 amino acids long. CDR3 sequence: CASSLAAGGYEQYF. CDR3 nucleotide sequence: TGCGCCAGCAGCTTGGCCGCAGGGGGCTACGAGCAGTACTTC.

V is TRBV27 and J is TRBJ1-2; D unclear. This CDR3 spans 15 amino acids. Germline lookup yields CDR1 MNHEY and CDR2 SMNVEV (reference sequence). With 7 bases removed from V and 7 bases from J, the gap between germline ends came to 22 bases. DNA of the CDR3: TGTGCCAGCACGTTCAAACCTCCGCAAGGCGGTGGCTACACCTTC. It translates to CASTFKPPQGGGYTF.

Details on this clone: Other DNA sequences within the sample encode an identical CDR3. The V and J genes are TRBV6-5 and TRBJ2-7; 8 nucleotides line up with TRBD1. Germline CDR1 is MNHEY and CDR2 is SVGAGI. Trimming at V came to 0 bases and at J to 0 bases, leaving 1 base not matched to a gene. The CDR3 runs 15 residues. CDR3 sequence reads: CASSYSGTGSYEQYF. CDR3 coding DNA: TGTGCCAGCAGTTACTCCGGGACAGGCTCCTACGAGCAGTACTTC.

In this sample, this clone turned up a few times. The gene calls are TRBV3-1 (or the pseudogene TRBV3-2) and TRBJ2-1, with D possibly being TRBD1 (6 bases). This CDR3 region has 13 residues. V dropped 6 bases and J dropped 7 bases, with 13 bases sitting between them. Germline V gene lookup returns CDR1 LGHDT and CDR2 YNNKEL (reference sequence). CDR3 in amino acids: CASSEVQGNEQFF. DNA for the CDR3: TGTGCCAGCAGTGAAGTCCAGGGGAATGAGCAGTTCTTC.

The chain combines TRBV27 with TRBJ2-2; the D gene is possibly TRBD2 (6 bases). There are 15 residues in the CDR3. Trimming pared 6 bases from V and 0 bases from J, leaving 11 bases between. The germline CDR1 and CDR2 sequences are MNHEY and SMNVEV (reference sequence). This CDR3 reads CASRGSGANTGELFF. The CDR3 nucleotides read TGTGCCAGCAGGGGGTCGGGAGCGAACACCGGGGAGCTGTTTTTT.

This clone has only one observation. The chain uses TRBV21-1 and TRBJ1-6; the table's D call TRBD1 went unverified against the DNA. TRBV21-1 is a known pseudogene. This CDR3 comprises 17 residues. CDR3 loop: CASSKVGGDSRNSPLHF. In nucleotides, the CDR3 is TGTGCCAGCAGCAAAGTTGGGGGCGACAGTAGAAATTCACCCCTCCACTTT.

This clone has just a few counts. The chain employs TRBV19 and TRBJ1-2; 10 bases map to TRBD1. The germline V gene has CDR1 LNHDA and CDR2 SQIVND (reference sequence). J was trimmed by 3 bases and V by 4 bases; bases with no gene match: 5. The CDR3 is 15 residues long. This CDR3 is CASSTRDRGYYGYTF. The CDR3, as DNA: TGTGCCAGTAGTACCCGGGACAGGGGTTACTATGGCTACACCTTC. Together with reference TRBV19 and TRBJ1-2, the CDR3 gives the full variable domain: DGGITQSPKYLFRKEGQNVTLSCEQNLNHDAMYWYRQDPGQGLRLIYYSQIVNDFQKGDIAEGYSVSREKKESFPLTVTSAQKNPTAFYLCASSTRDRGYYGYTFGSGTRLTVV.

CDR3 DNA sequence: TGTGCCAGCAGCGCCAAGGGACTAGCGGGAGGGCCTGGCACCGGGGAGCTGTTTTTT. Encoded protein: CASSAKGLAGGPGTGELFF. The V gene is TRBV9, the J gene TRBJ2-2, with 16 bases lining up with TRBD2. The germline V gene encodes CDR1 SGDLS and CDR2 YYNGEE. V lost 3 bases to trimming and J lost 4 bases; unmatched junction nucleotides: 9. The CDR3 runs to 19 residues.

This rearrangement joins TRBV7-2 to TRBJ2-2, with D possibly TRBD2 on 5 matching bases. Germline lookup yields CDR1 SGHTA and CDR2 FQGNSA. V dropped 5 bases and J dropped 4 bases, with 11 bases sitting between them. The CDR3 is 14 amino acids. CDR3 DNA: TGTGCCAGCAGCCCAAGGCGGGTCACCGGGGAGCTGTTTTTT. This gives the protein CASSPRRVTGELFF.

The genes are TRBV5-1 and TRBJ2-7; D perhaps matches TRBD2 (5 bases). The CDR3 contains 15 residues. Germline V gives CDR1 SGHRS, CDR2 YFSETQ. Trimming removed 0 bases from V and 2 bases from J, with 12 bases in between. DNA for the CDR3: TGCGCCAGCAGCTTGGATACTAGGCCCACCTACGAGCAGTACTTC. It yields the protein CASSLDTRPTYEQYF.

This CDR3 is CASRGTGYQPQHF. The CDR3 coding sequence is TGTGCCAGCAGGGGGACAGGTTATCAGCCCCAGCATTTT. This sequence joins TRBV6-5 and TRBJ1-5; 8 bases match TRBD1. The CDR3 contains 13 residues. J lost 5 bases, V lost 6 bases, and 3 bases had no gene match. CDR1 and CDR2 (germline): MNHEY, SVGAGI.

This chain links TRBV19 with TRBJ1-1; TRBD1 aligns across 8 bases. Germline CDR1 and CDR2: LNHDA and SQIVND (reference sequence). The J segment lost 6 bases and the V segment lost 5 bases, leaving 11 bases of the junction unmatched. The CDR3 extends over 15 amino acids. CDR3 DNA sequence: TGTGCCAGTAGTCCTCGGACAGGGAGGAGGCCTGAAGCTTTCTTT. Its protein is CASSPRTGRRPEAFF.

J is TRBJ2-5 and V is TRBV23-1; TRBD1 is a possible D gene (6 bases). TRBV23-1 is classed as an ORF, of uncertain function. V was clipped by 0 bases and J by 1 base, with 12 bases between them. The CDR3 has 16 amino acids. CDR3 nucleotides: TGCGCCAGCAGTCAATCTTGGGCAGGGGCCCAAGAGACCCAGTACTTC. It yields the protein CASSQSWAGAQETQYF.

The sample holds a few counts of this clone. The rearrangement links TRBV25-1 to TRBJ1-4, with D possibly TRBD1 on 5 matching bases. Germline-derived CDR1 and CDR2 are MGHDK and SYGVNS. The V end was cut by 6 bases, the J end by 3 bases, with 20 bases between. The CDR3 is 17 amino acids. CDR3 sequence reads: CASSQAQGFVANEKLFF. In DNA form, the CDR3 reads TGTGCCAGCAGCCAAGCCCAGGGTTTTGTAGCTAATGAAAAACTGTTTTTT.

The chain joins TRBV3-1 (or the pseudogene TRBV3-2) to TRBJ2-1; 15 nucleotides agree with TRBD2. CDR1 is LGHDT and CDR2 is YNNKEL in the germline V gene (reference sequence). The V gene end was trimmed by 3 bases and the J gene end by 9 bases; junction bases not matched to a gene: 6. CDR3 size: 16 residues. The CDR3 reads CASSQGLAGGSGEQFF. DNA of the CDR3: TGTGCCAGCAGCCAGGGACTAGCGGGAGGCTCCGGTGAGCAGTTCTTC.